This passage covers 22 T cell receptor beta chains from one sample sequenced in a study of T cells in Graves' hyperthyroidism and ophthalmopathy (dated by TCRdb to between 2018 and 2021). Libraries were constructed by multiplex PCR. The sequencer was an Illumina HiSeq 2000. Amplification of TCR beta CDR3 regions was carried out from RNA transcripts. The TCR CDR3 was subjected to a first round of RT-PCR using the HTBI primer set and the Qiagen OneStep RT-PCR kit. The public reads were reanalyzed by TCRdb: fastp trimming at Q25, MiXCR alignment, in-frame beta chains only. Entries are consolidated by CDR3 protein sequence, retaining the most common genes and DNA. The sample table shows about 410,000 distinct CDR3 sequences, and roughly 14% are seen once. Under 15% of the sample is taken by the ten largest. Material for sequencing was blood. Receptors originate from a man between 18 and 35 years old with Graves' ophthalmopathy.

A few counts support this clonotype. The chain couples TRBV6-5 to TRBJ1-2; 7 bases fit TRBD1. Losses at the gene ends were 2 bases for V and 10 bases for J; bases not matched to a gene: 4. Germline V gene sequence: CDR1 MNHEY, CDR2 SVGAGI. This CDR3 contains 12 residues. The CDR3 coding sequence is TGTGCCAGCAGTTACGACACAGGGGCCTACACCTTC. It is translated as CASSYDTGAYTF.

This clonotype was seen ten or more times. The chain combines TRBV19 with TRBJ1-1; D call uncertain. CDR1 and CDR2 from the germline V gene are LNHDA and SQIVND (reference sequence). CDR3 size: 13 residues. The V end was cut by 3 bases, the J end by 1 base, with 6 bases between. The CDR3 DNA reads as TGTGCCAGTAGTATCCCAGGGAACACTGAAGCTTTCTTT. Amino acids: CASSIPGNTEAFF.

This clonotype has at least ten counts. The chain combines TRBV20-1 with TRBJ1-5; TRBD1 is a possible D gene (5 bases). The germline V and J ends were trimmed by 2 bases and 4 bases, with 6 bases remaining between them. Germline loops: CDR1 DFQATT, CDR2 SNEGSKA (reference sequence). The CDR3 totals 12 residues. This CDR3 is CSARQGNQPQHF. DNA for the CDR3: TGCAGTGCTAGACAGGGAAATCAGCCCCAGCATTTT.

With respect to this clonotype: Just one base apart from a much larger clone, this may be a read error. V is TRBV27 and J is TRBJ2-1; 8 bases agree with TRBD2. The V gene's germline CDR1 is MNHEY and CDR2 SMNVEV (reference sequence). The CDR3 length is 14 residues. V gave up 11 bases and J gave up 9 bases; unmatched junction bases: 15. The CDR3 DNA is TGTGCCGGCGGGGGGAGGGGGGGTCGGGGTGAGCAGTTCTTC. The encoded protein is CAGGGRGGRGEQFF.

For the CDR3, the DNA is TGTGCCAGCAGTCACGTTTATGGGTTGAGCTACGAGCAGTACTTC. It encodes CASSHVYGLSYEQYF. This rearrangement joins TRBV12-3 or TRBV12-4 to TRBJ2-7; D not certain. This CDR3 is 15 amino acids long. V dropped 5 bases and J dropped 3 bases, with 17 bases sitting between them.

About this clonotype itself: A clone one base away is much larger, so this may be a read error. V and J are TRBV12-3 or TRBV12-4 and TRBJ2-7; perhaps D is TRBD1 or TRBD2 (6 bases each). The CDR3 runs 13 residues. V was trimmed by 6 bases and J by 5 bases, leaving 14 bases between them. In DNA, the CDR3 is TGTGCCAGCAGACCCGGGGGCAACAACGAGCAGTACTTC. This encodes CASRPGGNNEQYF.

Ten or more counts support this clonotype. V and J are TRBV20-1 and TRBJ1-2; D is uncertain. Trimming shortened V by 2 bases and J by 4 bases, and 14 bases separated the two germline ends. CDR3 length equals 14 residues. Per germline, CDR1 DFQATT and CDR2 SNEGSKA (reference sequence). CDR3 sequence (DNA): TGCAGTGCTAGACCACAGAGTGCAGGCTATGGCTACACCTTC. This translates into CSARPQSAGYGYTF.

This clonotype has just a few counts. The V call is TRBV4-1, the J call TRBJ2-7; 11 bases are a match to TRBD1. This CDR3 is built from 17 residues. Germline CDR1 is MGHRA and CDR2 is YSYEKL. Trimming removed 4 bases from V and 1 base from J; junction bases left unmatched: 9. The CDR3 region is CASSPDTGTGGSYEQYF. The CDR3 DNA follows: TGCGCCAGCAGCCCTGACACCGGGACAGGGGGATCCTACGAGCAGTACTTC.

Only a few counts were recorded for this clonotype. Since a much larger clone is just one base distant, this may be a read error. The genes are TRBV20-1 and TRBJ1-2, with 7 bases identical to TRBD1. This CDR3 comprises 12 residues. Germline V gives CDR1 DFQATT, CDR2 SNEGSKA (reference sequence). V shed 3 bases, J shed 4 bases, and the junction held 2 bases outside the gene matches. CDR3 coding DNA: TGCAGTGCTAGCGCAGGGGGCTATGGCTACACCTTC. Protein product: CSASAGGYGYTF.

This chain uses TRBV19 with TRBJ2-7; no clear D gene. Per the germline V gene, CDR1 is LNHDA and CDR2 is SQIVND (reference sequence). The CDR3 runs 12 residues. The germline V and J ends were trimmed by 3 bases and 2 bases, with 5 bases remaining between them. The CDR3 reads CASSMAPYEQYF. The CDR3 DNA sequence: TGTGCCAGTAGTATGGCGCCCTACGAGCAGTACTTC.

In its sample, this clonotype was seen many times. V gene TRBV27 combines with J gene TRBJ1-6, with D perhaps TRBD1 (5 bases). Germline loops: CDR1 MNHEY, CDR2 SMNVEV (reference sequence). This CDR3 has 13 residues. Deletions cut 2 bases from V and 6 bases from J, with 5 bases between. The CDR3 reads CASSLRGNSPLHF. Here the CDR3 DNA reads TGTGCCAGCAGTTTAAGGGGTAATTCACCCCTCCACTTT.

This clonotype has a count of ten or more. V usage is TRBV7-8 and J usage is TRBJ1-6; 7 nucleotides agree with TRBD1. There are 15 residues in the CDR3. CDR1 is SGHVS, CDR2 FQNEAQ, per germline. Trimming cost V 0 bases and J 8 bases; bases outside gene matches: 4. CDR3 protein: CASSLALTGYSPLHF. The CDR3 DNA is TGTGCCAGCAGCTTAGCGCTGACAGGGTATTCACCCCTCCACTTT. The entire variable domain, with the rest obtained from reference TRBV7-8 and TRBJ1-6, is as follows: GAGVSQSPRYKVAKRGQDVALRCDPISGHVSLFWYQQALGQGPEFLTYFQNEAQLDKSGLPSDRFFAERPEGSVSTLKIQRTQQEDSAVYLCASSLALTGYSPLHFGNGTRLTVT.

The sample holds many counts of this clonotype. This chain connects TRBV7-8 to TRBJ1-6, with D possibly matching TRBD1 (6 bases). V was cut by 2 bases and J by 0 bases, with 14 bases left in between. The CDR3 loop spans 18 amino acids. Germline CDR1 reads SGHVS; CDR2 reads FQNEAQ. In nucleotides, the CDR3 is TGTGCCAGCAGCTTAAGGAGACAGGCGAGCTCCTATAATTCACCCCTCCACTTT. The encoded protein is CASSLRRQASSYNSPLHF.

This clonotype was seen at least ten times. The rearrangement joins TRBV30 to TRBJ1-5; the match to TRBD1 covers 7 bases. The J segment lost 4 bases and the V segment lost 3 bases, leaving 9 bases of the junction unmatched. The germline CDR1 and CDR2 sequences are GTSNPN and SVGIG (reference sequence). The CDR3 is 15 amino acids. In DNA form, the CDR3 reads TGTGCCTGGAGCAAACGGGACAGCCGAAATCAGCCCCAGCATTTT. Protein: CAWSKRDSRNQPQHF.

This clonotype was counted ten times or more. CDR3 sequence reads: CASSGAPLETKKRVPYEQYF. In DNA, the CDR3 is TGCGCCAGCAGCGGAGCCCCCCTCGAGACCAAAAAGCGGGTGCCCTACGAGCAGTACTTC. The rearrangement joins TRBV5-1 to TRBJ2-7, with D possibly matching TRBD2 (6 bases). Trimming shortened V by 4 bases and J by 2 bases, and 31 bases separated the two germline ends. CDR3 size: 20 residues. Germline CDR1 SGHRS, CDR2 YFSETQ.

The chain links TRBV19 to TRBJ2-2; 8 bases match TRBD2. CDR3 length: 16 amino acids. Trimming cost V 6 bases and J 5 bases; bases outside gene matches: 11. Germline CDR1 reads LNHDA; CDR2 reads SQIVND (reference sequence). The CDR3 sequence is CASSPLRGGRTGELFF. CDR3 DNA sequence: TGTGCCAGTAGCCCCTTACGGGGGGGCCGGACCGGGGAGCTGTTTTTT.

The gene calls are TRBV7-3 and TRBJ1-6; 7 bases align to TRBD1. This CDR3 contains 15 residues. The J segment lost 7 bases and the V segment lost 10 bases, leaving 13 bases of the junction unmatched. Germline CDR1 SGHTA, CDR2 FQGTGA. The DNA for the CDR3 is TGTGCCACCAGACAGGGAACTACGGTGAATTCACCCCTCCACTTT. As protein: CATRQGTTVNSPLHF.

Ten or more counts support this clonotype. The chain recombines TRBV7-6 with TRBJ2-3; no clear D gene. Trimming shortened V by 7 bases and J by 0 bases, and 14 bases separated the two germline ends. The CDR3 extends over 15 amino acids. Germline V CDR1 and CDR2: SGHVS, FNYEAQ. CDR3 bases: TGTGCCAGCACCAAGCTGACGGGTAGCACAGATACGCAGTATTTT. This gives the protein CASTKLTGSTDTQYF.

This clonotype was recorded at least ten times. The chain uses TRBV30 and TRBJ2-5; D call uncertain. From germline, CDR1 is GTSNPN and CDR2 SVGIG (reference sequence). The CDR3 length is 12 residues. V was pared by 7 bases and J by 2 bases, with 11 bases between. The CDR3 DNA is TGTGCCTCCCAGGACGTTCAAGAGACCCAGTACTTC. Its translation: CASQDVQETQYF.

CDR3 bases: TGTGCCAGCAGTTTAGTGAGGTGGGGAAACACCATATATTTT. This sequence encodes CASSLVRWGNTIYF. The rearrangement joins TRBV12-3 or TRBV12-4 to TRBJ1-3; D is unresolved. V shed 1 base and J shed 4 bases, with 8 bases lying between them. This CDR3 spans 14 amino acids.

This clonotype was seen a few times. The CDR3 spells CASSFERKNIQYF. CDR3 sequence (DNA): TGTGCCAGCAGTTTTGAGAGGAAAAACATTCAGTACTTC. The chain has TRBV12-3 or TRBV12-4 and TRBJ2-4; unclear D gene. V was cut by 3 bases and J by 4 bases, with 7 bases left in between. CDR3 length: 13 amino acids.

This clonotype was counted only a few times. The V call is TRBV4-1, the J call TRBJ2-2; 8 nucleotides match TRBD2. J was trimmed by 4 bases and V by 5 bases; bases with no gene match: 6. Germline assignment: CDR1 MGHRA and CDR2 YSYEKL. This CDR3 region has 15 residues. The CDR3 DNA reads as TGCGCCAGCAGCGGGGGGACTAGAGTCACCGGGGAGCTGTTTTTT. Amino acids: CASSGGTRVTGELFF.